One sample yielded the 15 T cell receptor beta chains listed below, sequenced in a study of CD8 T cells in Susac syndrome. A quantity of roughly 0.5 to 1 ug RNA underwent reverse transcription using random hexamers. TCRdb redid the calling of the immunoSEQ multiplex PCR reads with MiXCR, one entry per CDR3 protein. The profile shows about 150,000 distinct CDR3 sequences, 85% to 95% of them singletons. Material for sequencing was CD4+ T cells from PBMCs. These receptors all stem from a human donor with Susac syndrome.

This sequence joins TRBV18 and TRBJ1-3; unclear D gene. From germline, CDR1 is KGHSH and CDR2 LQKENI. The CDR3 runs to 16 residues. Trimming removed 6 bases at V and 0 bases at J, with 15 bases between. This chain's CDR3 is CASSSYQDSSGNTIYF. For the CDR3, the DNA is TGTGCCAGCTCCTCCTACCAGGATAGCTCTGGAAACACCATATATTTT. The full variable domain, with the rest looked up from reference TRBV18 and TRBJ1-3, is NAGVMQNPRHLVRRRGQEARLRCSPMKGHSHVYWYRQLPEEGLKFMVYLQKENIIDESGMPKERFSAEFPKEGPSILRIQQVVRGDSAAYFCASSSYQDSSGNTIYFGEGSWLTVV.

This chain uses TRBV15 with TRBJ2-7; 7 bases are shared with TRBD2. Germline CDR1 LNHNV, CDR2 YYDKDF (reference sequence). This CDR3 spans 17 amino acids. V dropped 1 base and J dropped 0; count of bases not matched to a gene: 9. As DNA, the CDR3 is TGTGCCACCAGCAGAGTCCCTGTGGGAGGGGACTCCTACGAGCAGTACTTC. Protein sequence: CATSRVPVGGDSYEQYF.

This rearrangement joins TRBV6-2 or TRBV6-3 to TRBJ2-6, with D possibly being TRBD2 (6 bases). Germline values: CDR1 MNHEY, CDR2 SVGEGT. V lost 7 bases, J lost 0 bases, and 16 bases lay in between. The CDR3 totals 17 residues. CDR3 coding DNA: TGTGCCAGCATCCCCTGGGGAGGCCTCTCTGGGGCCAACGTCCTGACTTTC. Encoded protein: CASIPWGGLSGANVLTF.

The chain couples TRBV15 to TRBJ2-5; 9 bases line up with TRBD1. The CDR3 loop spans 15 amino acids. Losses at the gene ends were 8 bases for V and 4 bases for J; bases not matched to a gene: 11. Germline CDR1 reads LNHNV; CDR2 reads YYDKDF (reference sequence). This chain's CDR3 is CATGPGQGAGETQYF. The DNA for the CDR3 is TGTGCCACCGGGCCGGGACAGGGAGCTGGAGAGACCCAGTACTTC.

V and J are TRBV5-4 and TRBJ1-6; D is perhaps TRBD1 (6 bases). The CDR3 runs to 14 residues. In germline, CDR1 is SGHNT, CDR2 YYREEE (reference sequence). The V gene lost 4 bases and the J gene lost 9 bases, with 14 bases spanning the gap. Here the CDR3 reads CASSHRESASPLHF. For the CDR3, the DNA is TGTGCCAGCAGCCACAGGGAATCGGCTTCACCCCTCCACTTT.

The chain has TRBV7-2 and TRBJ2-1; TRBD2 agrees at 9 bases. CDR1 and CDR2 from the germline V gene are SGHTA and FQGNSA. This CDR3 comprises 15 residues. The V segment lost 1 base and the J segment 8 bases; nucleotides outside the gene matches: 6. This CDR3 is CASSLVAGGLDEQFF. In DNA, the CDR3 is TGTGCCAGCAGCTTAGTGGCGGGGGGGCTTGATGAGCAGTTCTTC.

The chain recombines TRBV27 with TRBJ2-5, with TRBD1 as a possible D gene (5 bases). The CDR3 length is 15 residues. Germline-derived CDR1 and CDR2 are MNHEY and SMNVEV (reference sequence). The V gene lost 2 bases and the J gene lost 5 bases, with 15 bases spanning the gap. CDR3 sequence (DNA): TGTGCCAGCAGTTTAACGGACAACGGGTGGGAGACCCAGTACTTC. Translated, it gives CASSLTDNGWETQYF.

V is TRBV29-1 and J is TRBJ2-5, with D unresolved. CDR1 is SQVTM and CDR2 is ANQGSEA in the germline V gene. This CDR3 region has 13 residues. Trimming cost V 1 base and J 2 bases, with 8 bases left between them. CDR3 sequence: CSVEGHKQETQYF. CDR3 nucleotide sequence: TGCAGCGTTGAAGGACATAAACAAGAGACCCAGTACTTC.

The J gene is TRBJ1-5, the V gene TRBV29-1; D might be TRBD1 (5 bases). Germline lookup yields CDR1 SQVTM and CDR2 ANQGSEA. Trimming removed 4 bases at V and 4 bases at J, with 11 bases between. The CDR3 runs to 13 residues. The CDR3 DNA reads TGCAGCGTTGTAGACAGCACGAATCAGCCCCAGCATTTT. Its translation: CSVVDSTNQPQHF.

The chain links TRBV11-2 to TRBJ2-4, with unresolved D. This CDR3 contains 16 residues. The germline V and J ends were trimmed by 5 bases and 0 bases, with 14 bases remaining between them. From germline, CDR1 is SGHAT and CDR2 FQNNGV. CDR3 sequence: CASSDSTGLAKNIQYF. CDR3 nucleotide sequence: TGTGCCAGCAGCGATAGTACTGGCCTAGCCAAAAACATTCAGTACTTC.

The chain employs TRBV29-1 and TRBJ2-7; D is possibly TRBD2 (7 bases). This CDR3 has 16 residues. V was shortened by 1 base and J by 0 bases, with 16 bases between the two germline ends. The V gene's germline CDR1 is SQVTM and CDR2 ANQGSEA. The CDR3 DNA reads TGCAGCGTTGAAGGGATACAGGGACTAAGCTCCTACGAGCAGTACTTC. This translates into CSVEGIQGLSSYEQYF.

This rearrangement joins TRBV12-3 or TRBV12-4 to TRBJ2-4; TRBD2 agrees at 8 bases. V shed 8 bases, J shed 7 bases, and the junction held 13 bases outside the gene matches. The CDR3 covers 15 residues. CDR3 coding DNA: TGTGCCAGCGCCCCCCGACCGGGACTAGGGAACATTCAGTACTTC. Translating gives CASAPRPGLGNIQYF.

For the CDR3, the DNA is TGTGCCAGCAGGATTACAGGGGGCGACACCGGGGAGCTGTTTTTT. Protein product: CASRITGGDTGELFF. V and J are TRBV6-6 and TRBJ2-2; 9 bases map to TRBD1. The length of the CDR3 is 15 residues. Germline V gene sequence: CDR1 MNHNY, CDR2 SVGAGI (reference sequence). Losses at the gene ends were 6 bases for V and 3 bases for J; bases not matched to a gene: 5.

This chain uses TRBV20-1 with TRBJ2-3; 7 nucleotides line up with TRBD2. The V and J ends lost 6 bases and 0 bases, in that order; junction bases with no gene match: 12. There are 16 residues in the CDR3. The germline CDR1 and CDR2 sequences are DFQATT and SNEGSKA (reference sequence). In DNA form, the CDR3 reads TGCAGTGCCCCCGCCTCGACTAGCCGGAGCACAGATACGCAGTATTTT. This gives the protein CSAPASTSRSTDTQYF.

The V call is TRBV7-2, the J call TRBJ2-3, with 8 bases fitting TRBD2. This CDR3 is built from 16 residues. V was pared by 4 bases and J by 5 bases, with 11 bases of the junction left unmatched. Looked up from germline, CDR1 is SGHTA and CDR2 is FQGNSA. The DNA for the CDR3 is TGTGCCAGCAGCTCCTCAGCCAGCGGGGGAAGAGATACGCAGTATTTT. Encoded protein: CASSSSASGGRDTQYF.